This TCR beta chain was captured in a study of identical twins. Study-level points and caveats: Its conclusions, products of cross-sectional statistical analysis, did not come from following the same donors. Weaker excess sharing between twins was seen in beta out-of-frame sequences. Out-of-frame alpha sequences shared by twins showed excess low generation probability.

This clonotype was seen just once. Its antigen is still unknown. No donor was unhealthy or non-Caucasian. The CDR3 runs to 17 residues. Looked up from germline, CDR1 is KGHDR and CDR2 is SFDVKD. The V gene lost 2 bases and the J gene lost 11 bases, with 26 bases spanning the gap. One entry per CDR3 protein, called by TCRdb with MiXCR from the 5' RACE reads. The sample holds 1.5 million to 2 million distinct CDR3 sequences, roughly a third seen once. The TCR originated in a newborn girl in good health. The genes are TRBV24-1 and TRBJ2-5, with D perhaps matching TRBD2 (5 bases). Sample: cord blood. CDR3 region: CATSDWSGSKSYNEQYF. In DNA, the CDR3 is TGTGCCACCAGTGATTGGTCGGGGAGCAAATCCTACAATGAGCAGTACTTC.